Presented here are 26 T cell receptor beta chains from one specimen sequenced in a study of T cells in Graves' hyperthyroidism and ophthalmopathy. From RNA transcripts, TCR beta CDR3 regions were amplified. HTBI primers drove first-round RT-PCR of the TCR CDR3. One entry per CDR3 protein, called by TCRdb with MiXCR from the multiplex PCR reads. The sample contains hundreds of thousands of distinct CDR3 sequences, around 42% of which appear only once. The sample comprised peripheral blood or thyroid tissue (not recorded which). The origin of the receptors is a woman in her late teens or twenties with Graves' hyperthyroidism.

The V and J genes are TRBV20-1 and TRBJ2-5; 9 bases fit TRBD1. Germline CDR1 and CDR2: DFQATT and SNEGSKA (reference sequence). This CDR3 has 16 amino acids. With V trimmed by 6 bases and J by 2 bases, 13 bases remained unmatched. CDR3: CSARPGQGGEQETQYF. The CDR3 nucleotides read TGCAGTGCGAGGCCGGGACAGGGAGGGGAGCAAGAGACCCAGTACTTC.

The rearrangement uses TRBV24-1 and TRBJ2-5; perhaps TRBD1 as D (5 bases). The CDR3 is 15 residues long. The V end lost 11 bases, the J end lost 3 bases, and 21 bases lay between the germline ends. Germline V gene sequence: CDR1 KGHDR, CDR2 SFDVKD. The CDR3 loop is CASMKRHGQKETQYF. The CDR3 bases are TGTGCCAGCATGAAGCGTCACGGACAAAAAGAGACCCAGTACTTC.

The chain has TRBV6-5 and TRBJ1-1, with D hard to call. Trimming left V 0 bases short and J 3 bases short, with 8 bases between. The CDR3 is 14 residues long. The germline CDR1 and CDR2 sequences are MNHEY and SVGAGI. CDR3 sequence: CASSYSIRYTEAFF. The CDR3 coding sequence is TGTGCCAGCAGTTACTCGATAAGGTACACTGAAGCTTTCTTT.

The chain links TRBV29-1 to TRBJ1-2, with 9 bases matching TRBD1. J was trimmed by 2 bases and V by 7 bases; bases with no gene match: 2. Germline values: CDR1 SQVTM, CDR2 ANQGSEA. The CDR3 is 12 residues long. The CDR3 region has the DNA TGCAGCGGCGGACAGGGGAACTATGGCTACACCTTC. Translating it yields CSGGQGNYGYTF.

The chain is built from TRBV24-1 and TRBJ1-2; possibly TRBD1 for D (6 bases). V dropped 5 bases and J dropped 8 bases, with 11 bases sitting between them. Germline V lookup: CDR1 KGHDR, CDR2 SFDVKD. The CDR3 loop spans 12 amino acids. The CDR3 is CATSVGAVGYTF. CDR3 DNA sequence: TGTGCCACCAGTGTGGGGGCAGTCGGCTACACCTTC.

The chain carries TRBV9 and TRBJ2-7, with D hard to call. The CDR3 covers 16 residues. Germline V lookup: CDR1 SGDLS, CDR2 YYNGEE. V lost 4 bases and J 6 bases, leaving 23 bases between the germline ends. The CDR3 here is CASSQVVAPTWGEQYF. DNA for the CDR3: TGTGCCAGCAGCCAAGTAGTGGCCCCGACGTGGGGCGAGCAGTACTTC.

This clonotype was counted ten times or more. V and J are TRBV5-8 and TRBJ1-6; no firm D call. The CDR3 runs to 15 residues. V lost 0 bases and J 7 bases, leaving 11 bases between the germline ends. CDR1 is SGHTS and CDR2 is YDEGEE in the germline V gene. The CDR3 coding sequence is TGTGCCAGCAGCTTGGCCGGGAGGAGAAATTCACCCCTCCACTTT. Its translation is CASSLAGRRNSPLHF.

This clonotype was counted a few times. The chain combines TRBV20-1 with TRBJ1-4; D gene ambiguous. This CDR3 spans 16 amino acids. V shed 0 bases and J shed 0 bases, with 11 bases lying between them. Germline lookup yields CDR1 DFQATT and CDR2 SNEGSKA (reference sequence). For the CDR3, the DNA is TGCAGTGCTAGAGATTCCCAAAAAGCAACTAATGAAAAACTGTTTTTT. Its translation: CSARDSQKATNEKLFF.

J is TRBJ1-3 and V is TRBV19; maybe TRBD1 (5 bases). The CDR3 extends over 16 amino acids. Trimming took 11 bases from V and 2 from J, leaving 22 bases between them. The germline V gene encodes CDR1 LNHDA and CDR2 SQIVND (reference sequence). CDR3 nucleotide sequence: TGTGCCGCCCGGCCAGGGACTGGAGGCACTGGAAACACCATATATTTT. This codes for CAARPGTGGTGNTIYF.

A single count supports this clonotype. An end of the junction does not agree with germline; a read error may underlie this. The rearrangement uses TRBV7-2 and TRBJ1-2, with 10 bases that match TRBD1. The germline V gene has CDR1 SGHTA and CDR2 FQGNSA. This CDR3 is 15 amino acids long. The CDR3, as DNA: TGCGCCAGCAGCCAAGAATGGGACAGGGGCGATGGCTACACCTTC. Amino acids: CASSQEWDRGDGYTF.

V is TRBV29-1 and J is TRBJ1-6; a weak D match, TRBD1 (5 bases). Germline V lookup: CDR1 SQVTM, CDR2 ANQGSEA. Trimming took 8 bases from V and 11 from J, leaving 19 bases between them. The CDR3 contains 13 residues. The CDR3: CSSEATRGPPLHF. The CDR3 bases are TGCAGCAGTGAAGCGACAAGGGGACCACCCCTCCACTTT. Full variable domain (outside the CDR3, taken from reference TRBV29-1 and TRBJ1-6): SAVISQKPSRDICQRGTSLTIQCQVDSQVTMMFWYRQQPGQSLTLIATANQGSEATYESGFVIDKFPISRPNLTFSTLTVSNMSPEDSSIYLCSSEATRGPPLHFGNGTRLTVT.

This rearrangement joins TRBV20-1 to TRBJ1-5, with TRBD1 matching 7 bases. The CDR3 consists of 14 residues. Losses at the gene ends were 4 bases for V and 2 bases for J; bases not matched to a gene: 5. In germline, CDR1 is DFQATT, CDR2 SNEGSKA (reference sequence). CDR3 protein: CSANTGAGNQPQHF. The CDR3 bases are TGCAGTGCTAACACAGGGGCTGGCAATCAGCCCCAGCATTTT.

The count of this clonotype is one. The rearrangement joins TRBV25-1 to TRBJ1-6; D unclear. The CDR3 is 15 amino acids. V was pared by 6 bases and J by 8 bases, with 17 bases between. Germline CDR1 reads MGHDK; CDR2 reads SYGVNS. The CDR3 bases are TGTGCCAGCAGCCAAGCTCCAGAGAATCATTCACCCCTCCACTTT. This sequence encodes CASSQAPENHSPLHF.

A note on this clonotype: This sequence may be a read error, since a much larger clone differs from it by one base. This chain links TRBV29-1 with TRBJ1-1, with D possibly TRBD1 on 5 matching bases. Looked up from germline, CDR1 is SQVTM and CDR2 is ANQGSEA. Trimming removed 5 bases at V and 4 bases at J, with 8 bases between. The CDR3 runs to 11 residues. The CDR3 sequence is CSVRRATEAFF. CDR3 in DNA: TGCAGCGTTCGCAGGGCCACTGAAGCTTTCTTT.

Concerning this clonotype: Possible read error: a much larger clone is one base away. This chain joins TRBV20-1 and TRBJ1-1; D not resolved. Trimming cost V 3 bases and J 3 bases, with 8 bases left between them. The V gene's germline CDR1 is DFQATT and CDR2 SNEGSKA (reference sequence). This CDR3 region has 12 residues. DNA of the CDR3: TGCAGTGCTAGGTTAGTGGACACTGAAGCTTTCTTT. As protein: CSARLVDTEAFF.

To note about this clonotype: This may stem from a read error, because a much larger clone lies one nucleotide away. The V and J genes are TRBV7-6 and TRBJ1-2; D is unresolved. V lost 4 bases and J lost 6, with 12 bases in between. Germline V gene lookup returns CDR1 SGHVS and CDR2 FNYEAQ. This CDR3 is built from 13 residues. In DNA, the CDR3 is TGTGCCAGCAGCTCTGTTCACTGGGATGGCTACACCTTC. Translating it yields CASSSVHWDGYTF.

This clonotype was seen many times. The rearrangement uses TRBV2 and TRBJ1-5; D unresolved. CDR1 and CDR2 from the germline V gene are SNHLY and FYNNEI. The CDR3 consists of 14 residues. V shed 7 bases and J shed 1 base, with 11 bases lying between them. The CDR3 sequence is CASKGSWSNQPQHF. CDR3 bases: TGTGCCAGCAAGGGCAGCTGGAGCAATCAGCCCCAGCATTTT. The whole variable domain, filled in from reference TRBV2 and TRBJ1-5, reads EPEVTQTPSHQVTQMGQEVILRCVPISNHLYFYWYRQILGQKVEFLVSFYNNEISEKSEIFDDQFSVERPDGSNFTLKIRSTKLEDSAMYFCASKGSWSNQPQHFGDGTRLSIL.

This sequence joins TRBV6-1 and TRBJ1-1, with TRBD1 as a possible D gene (5 bases). The CDR3 totals 13 residues. V lost 9 bases, J lost 3 bases, and 14 bases lay in between. Germline values: CDR1 MNHNS, CDR2 SASEGT. The CDR3 region has the DNA TGTGCCAGTAAAGGATTAGGGGACACTGAAGCTTTCTTT. Translated: CASKGLGDTEAFF.

This clonotype was observed a few times. The J gene is TRBJ2-5, the V gene TRBV12-3 or TRBV12-4, with D unclear. The CDR3 is 11 residues long. V dropped 5 bases and J dropped 6 bases, with 7 bases sitting between them. As DNA, the CDR3 is TGTGCCAGCAGTAGGGCCCAGACCCAGTACTTC. This encodes CASSRAQTQYF.

The V call is TRBV15, the J call TRBJ1-2; 8 bases are shared with TRBD1. The CDR3 sequence is 15 residues long. Looked up from germline, CDR1 is LNHNV and CDR2 is YYDKDF (reference sequence). V was pared by 5 bases and J by 7 bases, with 12 bases of the junction left unmatched. Here the CDR3 DNA reads TGTGCCACCAGCGTTGAAGGACAGGGACTCTTTGGCTACACCTTC. Translating gives CATSVEGQGLFGYTF.

Details on this clonotype: Possible read error: a much larger clone is one base away. This rearrangement joins TRBV29-1 to TRBJ2-5; TRBD1 agrees at 10 bases. Germline CDR1 SQVTM, CDR2 ANQGSEA. The CDR3 spans 12 residues. CDR3 DNA: TGCGGCGTTGGGGACAGGGGTTATACCCAGTACTTC. As protein: CGVGDRGYTQYF.

The chain carries TRBV7-2 and TRBJ2-5; D is perhaps TRBD1 (5 bases). The V end lost 6 bases, the J end lost 5 bases, and 13 bases lay between the germline ends. The CDR3 runs 13 residues. Germline CDR1 and CDR2: SGHTA and FQGNSA. The DNA of the CDR3 is TGTGCCAGCAGGGGGTTCAGGGTTGAGACCCAGTACTTC. Translation: CASRGFRVETQYF.

The CDR3 reads CASSPGVRMSYTF. In DNA, the CDR3 is TGTGCCAGCAGCCCGGGCGTGCGTATGAGCTACACCTTC. The chain carries TRBV7-2 and TRBJ1-2; the D is unclear. Germline V gene lookup returns CDR1 SGHTA and CDR2 FQGNSA. Trimming removed 5 bases at V and 9 bases at J, with 16 bases between. The CDR3 spans 13 residues.

This clonotype occurred a few times. The rearrangement joins TRBV2 to TRBJ1-1; TRBD1 is a possible D gene (5 bases). V was cut by 6 bases and J by 1 base, with 12 bases left in between. Germline CDR1 reads SNHLY; CDR2 reads FYNNEI. The CDR3 spans 14 residues. In DNA form, the CDR3 reads TGTGCCAGCAGCTTAAACAGGCAGAACACTGAAGCTTTCTTT. Amino acid sequence: CASSLNRQNTEAFF.

This clonotype has at least ten counts. The chain employs TRBV24-1 and TRBJ1-5; 10 positions match TRBD1. The CDR3 has 16 residues. The germline CDR1 and CDR2 sequences are KGHDR and SFDVKD. The V gene end was trimmed by 4 bases and the J gene end by 8 bases; junction bases not matched to a gene: 10. CDR3 amino acids: CATSEPGTGEEEPQHF. The CDR3 region has the DNA TGTGCCACCAGTGAGCCCGGGACAGGGGAAGAGGAGCCCCAGCATTTT.

This chain uses TRBV7-9 with TRBJ2-7; the match to TRBD2 covers 7 bases. Germline CDR1 reads SEHNR; CDR2 reads FQNEAQ (reference sequence). V shed 2 bases and J 6 bases; nucleotides not matched to a gene: 13. This CDR3 contains 16 residues. CDR3 sequence reads: CASSLRPGGGEREQYF. In nucleotides, the CDR3 is TGTGCCAGCAGCTTACGACCCGGTGGGGGGGAGCGCGAGCAGTACTTC.